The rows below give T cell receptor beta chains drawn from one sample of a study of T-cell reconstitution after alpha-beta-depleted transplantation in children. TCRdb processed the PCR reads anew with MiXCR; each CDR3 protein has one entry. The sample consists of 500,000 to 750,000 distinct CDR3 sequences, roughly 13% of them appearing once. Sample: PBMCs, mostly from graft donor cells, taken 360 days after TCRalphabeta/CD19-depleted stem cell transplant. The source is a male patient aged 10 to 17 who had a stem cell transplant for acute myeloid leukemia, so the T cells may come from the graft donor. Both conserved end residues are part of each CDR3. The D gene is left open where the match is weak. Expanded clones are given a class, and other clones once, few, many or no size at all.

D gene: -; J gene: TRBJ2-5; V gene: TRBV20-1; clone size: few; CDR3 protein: CSAPTGREETQYF; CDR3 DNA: TGCAGTGCGCCGACAGGGAGGGAGGAGACCCAGTACTTC
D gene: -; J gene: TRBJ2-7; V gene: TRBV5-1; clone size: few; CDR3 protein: CASSLPQGPRF; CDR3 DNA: TGCGCCAGCAGCTTGCCGCAGGGGCCACGATTC
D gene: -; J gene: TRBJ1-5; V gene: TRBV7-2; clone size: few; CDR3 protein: CASSPDRIQPQHF; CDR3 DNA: TGTGCCAGCAGCCCCGACAGGATTCAGCCCCAGCATTTT
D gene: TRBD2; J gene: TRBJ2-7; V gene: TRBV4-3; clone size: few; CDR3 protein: CASSQDPTSGKGYEQYF; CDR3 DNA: TGCGCCAGCAGCCAAGATCCAACTAGCGGGAAAGGCTACGAGCAGTACTTC
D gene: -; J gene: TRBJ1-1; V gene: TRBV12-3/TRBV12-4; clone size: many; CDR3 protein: CASSPGHQNTEAFF; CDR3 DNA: TGTGCCAGCAGCCCGGGACACCAGAACACTGAAGCTTTCTTT
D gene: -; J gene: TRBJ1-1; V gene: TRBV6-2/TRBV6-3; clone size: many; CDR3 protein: CASSYFYQGSKGAFF; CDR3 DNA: TGTGCCAGCAGTTACTTCTACCAGGGGAGTAAAGGAGCTTTCTTT
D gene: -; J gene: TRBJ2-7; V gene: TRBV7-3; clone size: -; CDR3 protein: CASSLQPTAFAYEQYF; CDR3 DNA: TGTGCCAGCAGCCTACAACCGACAGCGTTTGCCTACGAGCAGTACTTC
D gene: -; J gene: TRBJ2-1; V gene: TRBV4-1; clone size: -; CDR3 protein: CASSQTAWERSYNEQFF; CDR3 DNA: TGCGCCAGCAGCCAAACGGCGTGGGAACGCTCCTACAATGAGCAGTTCTTC
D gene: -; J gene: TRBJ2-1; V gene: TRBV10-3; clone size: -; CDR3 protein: CAISGHRDPYNEQFF; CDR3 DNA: TGTGCCATCAGTGGACACAGGGACCCCTACAATGAGCAGTTCTTC
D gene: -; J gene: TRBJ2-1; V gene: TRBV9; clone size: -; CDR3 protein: CASSVVSGGSYNEQFF; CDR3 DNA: TGTGCCAGCAGCGTAGTTTCCGGGGGCTCCTACAATGAGCAGTTCTTC
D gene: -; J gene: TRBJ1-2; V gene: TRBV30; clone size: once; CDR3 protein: CAWRTGGYTF; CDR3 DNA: TGTGCCTGGAGGACGGGAGGCTACACCTTC
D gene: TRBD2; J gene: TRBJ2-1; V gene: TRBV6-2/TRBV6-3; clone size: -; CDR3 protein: CASSSPGTSGRGTGERNDYNEQFF; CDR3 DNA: TGTGCCAGCAGTTCTCCCGGGACTAGCGGGAGGGGGACTGGCGAGCGCAACGACTACAATGAGCAGTTCTTC
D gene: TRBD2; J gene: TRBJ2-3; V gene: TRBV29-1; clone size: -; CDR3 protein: CSVGTSGIVDTQYF; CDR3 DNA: TGCAGCGTCGGGACTAGCGGGATAGTAGATACGCAGTATTTT
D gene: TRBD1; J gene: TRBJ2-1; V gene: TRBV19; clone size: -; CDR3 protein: CASMNPGQGYNEQFF; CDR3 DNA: TGTGCCAGTATGAACCCGGGACAGGGTTACAATGAGCAGTTCTTC
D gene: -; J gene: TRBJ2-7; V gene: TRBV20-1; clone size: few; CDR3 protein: CSGPVLTSRDYEQYF; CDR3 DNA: TGCAGTGGCCCCGTATTAACTAGTAGGGACTACGAGCAGTACTTC
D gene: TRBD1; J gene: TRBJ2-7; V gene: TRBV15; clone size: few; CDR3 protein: CATSSRTGYHEQYF; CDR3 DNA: TGTGCCACCAGCAGTCGGACAGGGTACCACGAGCAGTACTTC
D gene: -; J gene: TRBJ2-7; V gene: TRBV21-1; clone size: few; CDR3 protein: CASSSPRWGASPAYEQYF; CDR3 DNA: TGTGCCAGCAGCTCCCCTAGGTGGGGTGCTAGCCCAGCCTACGAGCAGTACTTC
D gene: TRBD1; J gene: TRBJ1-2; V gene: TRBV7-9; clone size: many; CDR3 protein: CASRSTGNYGYTF; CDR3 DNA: TGTGCCAGCAGATCGACAGGGAACTATGGCTACACCTTC
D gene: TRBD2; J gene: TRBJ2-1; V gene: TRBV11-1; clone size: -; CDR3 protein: CASSLGGAGGQSYNEQFF; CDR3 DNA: TGTGCCAGCAGCTTAGGCGGGGCGGGAGGGCAATCCTACAATGAGCAGTTCTTC
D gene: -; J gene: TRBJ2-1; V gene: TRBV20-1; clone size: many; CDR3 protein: CSARERLATYNEQFF; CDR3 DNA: TGCAGTGCTAGAGAACGGCTAGCGACCTACAATGAGCAGTTCTTC
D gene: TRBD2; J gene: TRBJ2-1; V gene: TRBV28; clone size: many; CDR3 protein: CASSLPGLAVYNEQFF; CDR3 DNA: TGTGCCAGCAGTCTCCCGGGACTAGCGGTCTACAATGAGCAGTTCTTC
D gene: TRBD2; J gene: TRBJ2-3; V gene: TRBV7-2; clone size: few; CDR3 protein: CASKLLGGTSTDTQYF; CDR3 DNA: TGTGCCAGCAAGCTTTTGGGGGGGACGAGCACAGATACGCAGTATTTT
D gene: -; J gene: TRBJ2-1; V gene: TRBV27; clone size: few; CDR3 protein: CASSSWTGRGNEQFF; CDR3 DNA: TGTGCCAGCAGCAGCTGGACAGGGAGGGGCAATGAGCAGTTCTTC
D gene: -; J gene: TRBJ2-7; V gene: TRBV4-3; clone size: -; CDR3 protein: CASSLRVGYSYEQYF; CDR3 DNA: TGCGCCAGCAGCCTCCGTGTCGGTTACTCCTACGAGCAGTACTTC
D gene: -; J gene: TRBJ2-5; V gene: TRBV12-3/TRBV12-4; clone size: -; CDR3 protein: CASRVQGGLEETQYF; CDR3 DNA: TGTGCCAGCAGGGTACAGGGAGGGCTAGAAGAGACCCAGTACTTC
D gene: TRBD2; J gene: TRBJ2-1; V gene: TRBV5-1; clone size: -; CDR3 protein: CASSSGTRLGNEQFF; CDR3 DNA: TGCGCCAGCAGTTCCGGGACTAGATTAGGCAATGAGCAGTTCTTC
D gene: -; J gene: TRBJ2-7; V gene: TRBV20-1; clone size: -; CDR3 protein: CSAEYQGDEQYF; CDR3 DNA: TGCAGTGCCGAGTATCAGGGAGACGAGCAGTACTTC
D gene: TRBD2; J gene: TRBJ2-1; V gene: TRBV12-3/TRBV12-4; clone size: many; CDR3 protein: CASSLTSGSYEQFF; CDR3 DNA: TGTGCCAGCAGTTTAACTAGCGGGAGCTATGAGCAGTTCTTC
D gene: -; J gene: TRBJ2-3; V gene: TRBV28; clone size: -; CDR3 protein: CASSLGLGADKYF; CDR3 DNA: TGTGCCAGCAGTTTGGGCCTTGGAGCGGACAAGTATTTT
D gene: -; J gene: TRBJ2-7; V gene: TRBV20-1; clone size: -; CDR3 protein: CSASRVVSYEQYF; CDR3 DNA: TGCAGTGCTAGTAGAGTGGTGTCCTACGAGCAGTACTTC
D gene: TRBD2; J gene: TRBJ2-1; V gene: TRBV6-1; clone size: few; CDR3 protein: CASSETLLRTSGNNEQFF; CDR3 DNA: TGTGCCAGCAGTGAAACCCTACTCAGGACTAGCGGGAACAATGAGCAGTTCTTC
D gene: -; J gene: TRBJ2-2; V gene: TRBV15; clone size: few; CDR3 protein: CATNIPGLRGVNTGELFF; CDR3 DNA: TGTGCCACCAATATACCGGGACTCCGGGGAGTGAACACCGGGGAGCTGTTTTTT
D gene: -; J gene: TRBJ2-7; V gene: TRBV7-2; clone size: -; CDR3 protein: CASSPGLPGAYEQYF; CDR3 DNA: TGTGCCAGCAGCCCCGGACTGCCAGGGGCCTACGAGCAGTACTTC
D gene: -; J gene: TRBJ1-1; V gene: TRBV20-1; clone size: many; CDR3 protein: CSARDRPGTQAFF; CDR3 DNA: TGCAGTGCTAGAGATCGGCCAGGGACCCAAGCTTTCTTT
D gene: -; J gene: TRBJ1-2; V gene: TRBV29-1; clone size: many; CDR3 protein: CSVVRVTVGYTF; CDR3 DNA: TGCAGCGTTGTAAGGGTGACGGTTGGCTACACCTTC
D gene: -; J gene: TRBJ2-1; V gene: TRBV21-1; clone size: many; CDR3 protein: CARGTVPSSYNEQFF; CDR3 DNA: TGTGCCAGAGGGACTGTACCGAGCTCCTACAATGAGCAGTTCTTC
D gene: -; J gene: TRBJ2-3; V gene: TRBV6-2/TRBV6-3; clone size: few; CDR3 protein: CASSYYVTSTDTQYF; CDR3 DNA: TGTGCCAGCAGTTACTATGTTACTAGCACAGATACGCAGTATTTT
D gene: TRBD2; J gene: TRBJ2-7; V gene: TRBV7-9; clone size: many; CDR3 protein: CASSSRTSGQAYEQYF; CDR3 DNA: TGTGCCAGCAGCTCACGGACTAGCGGGCAAGCCTACGAGCAGTACTTC
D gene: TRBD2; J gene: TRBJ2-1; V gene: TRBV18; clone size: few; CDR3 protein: CASSLAGAFTYNEQFF; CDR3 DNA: TGTGCCAGCTCACTAGCGGGAGCGTTCACCTACAATGAGCAGTTCTTC
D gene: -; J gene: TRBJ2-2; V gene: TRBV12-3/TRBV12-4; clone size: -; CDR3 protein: CASSLDGVGELFF; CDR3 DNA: TGTGCCAGCAGTTTAGATGGTGTCGGGGAGCTGTTTTTT